These 24 T cell receptor beta chains were sequenced from one sample in a study of T cells in Graves' hyperthyroidism and ophthalmopathy. TCR beta CDR3 regions were amplified from RNA transcripts. The study used the HTBI primer set for a first-round RT-PCR of the TCR CDR3. From the multiplex PCR reads, TCRdb called clonotypes with MiXCR, one entry per CDR3 protein. The data contain 600,000 to 750,000 distinct CDR3 sequences, around 16% of them singletons. What was sequenced was blood. These receptors originate from a man aged 45-60 years with Graves' hyperthyroidism.

Concerning this clonotype: A single base separates this from a much larger clone, so it may be a read error. The genes are TRBV9 and TRBJ2-1, with 10 bases fitting TRBD1. Germline lookup yields CDR1 SGDLS and CDR2 YYNGEE. CDR3 length equals 16 residues. Losses at the gene ends were 6 bases for V and 1 base for J; bases not matched to a gene: 7. In DNA, the CDR3 is TGTGCCAGCATCGCCCGGACAGGGGGATCCTACAATGAGCAGTTCTTC. Translated, it gives CASIARTGGSYNEQFF.

This clonotype was seen a handful of times. The chain links TRBV19 to TRBJ2-1; TRBD1 agrees at 12 bases. Germline lookup yields CDR1 LNHDA and CDR2 SQIVND (reference sequence). After removal of 6 bases from V and 10 bases from J, the junction contained 7 bases not matched to a gene. The CDR3 runs to 14 residues. The CDR3 reads CASRRDRGPGEQFF. The CDR3 coding sequence is TGTGCCAGTAGGCGGGACAGGGGGCCGGGGGAGCAGTTCTTC.

The rearrangement uses TRBV11-2 and TRBJ2-3; possibly TRBD1 for D (5 bases). V lost 4 bases and J 4 bases, leaving 18 bases between the germline ends. Germline V gene sequence: CDR1 SGHAT, CDR2 FQNNGV. There are 16 residues in the CDR3. Here the CDR3 DNA reads TGTGCCAGCAGCTCAGGACACCAATCGCCCCCAGATACGCAGTATTTT. Protein: CASSSGHQSPPDTQYF.

This chain connects TRBV20-1 to TRBJ2-3; weak D call: TRBD1 (7 bases). The germline V gene has CDR1 DFQATT and CDR2 SNEGSKA (reference sequence). The V and J ends lost 0 bases and 3 bases respectively, with 10 bases between them. This CDR3 comprises 14 residues. The CDR3 protein is CSARDPGGTDTQYF. CDR3 DNA: TGCAGTGCTAGAGACCCAGGGGGGACAGATACGCAGTATTTT.

This clonotype has ten or more counts. The chain uses TRBV6-1 and TRBJ2-7, with TRBD1 identical over 8 bases. Trimming took 6 bases from V and 4 from J; bases not matched to a gene: 8. CDR1 and CDR2 from the germline V gene are MNHNS and SASEGT. The CDR3 length is 14 residues. This CDR3 is CASSRDRLGYEQYF. DNA of the CDR3: TGTGCCAGCAGCCGGGACAGGTTGGGGTACGAGCAGTACTTC.

This clonotype turned up a few times. The chain uses TRBV11-2 and TRBJ2-7; D may be TRBD2 (5 bases). The CDR3 length is 14 residues. CDR1 is SGHAT, CDR2 FQNNGV, per germline. V lost 4 bases to trimming and J lost 7 bases, with 17 bases between them. The CDR3 spells CASSSGAGGLEQYF. Written as DNA, the CDR3 is TGTGCCAGCAGCTCCGGCGCAGGCGGGCTGGAGCAGTACTTC.

This clonotype has only a few counts. The DNA of the CDR3 is TGTGCCAGCAGTCCGGGACTGTTCACAGATACGCAGTATTTT. Translating gives CASSPGLFTDTQYF. The rearrangement joins TRBV27 to TRBJ2-3, with D maybe TRBD2 (6 bases). V lost 5 bases to trimming and J lost 2 bases, with 11 bases between them. Per the germline V gene, CDR1 is MNHEY and CDR2 is SMNVEV (reference sequence). This CDR3 contains 14 residues.

About this clonotype itself: This may be a read error: a much more frequent sequence differs by one nucleotide. Without the conserved terminal phenylalanine or tryptophan, this CDR3 likely stems from a read error. The rearrangement uses TRBV11-2 and TRBJ1-2, with D perhaps matching TRBD1 (6 bases). The CDR3 consists of 14 residues. V dropped 5 bases and J dropped 6 bases, with 16 bases sitting between them. Germline CDR1 SGHAT, CDR2 FQNNGV. CDR3 bases: TGTGCCAGCAGCATACAGGGTTCCATCGATGGCTACACCGTC. Residues: CASSIQGSIDGYTV.

This clonotype was picked up a small number of times. The chain is built from TRBV5-1 and TRBJ1-1; D is ambiguous. There are 13 residues in the CDR3. Trimming stripped 4 bases from V and 6 bases from J, with 13 bases between. The germline V gene encodes CDR1 SGHRS and CDR2 YFSETQ. As DNA, the CDR3 is TGCGCCAGCAGCCCCTATTCGGGCTCTGAAGCTTTCTTT. Its translation: CASSPYSGSEAFF.

The V call is TRBV28, the J call TRBJ2-1; D may be TRBD1 (5 bases). Trimming shortened V by 5 bases and J by 3 bases, and 11 bases separated the two germline ends. There are 14 residues in the CDR3. The germline CDR1 and CDR2 sequences are MDHEN and SYDVKM. DNA for the CDR3: TGTGCCAGCAGTCCCAGCACAGGCTACAATGAGCAGTTCTTC. Translated, it gives CASSPSTGYNEQFF.

In its sample, this clonotype was seen many times. The genes are TRBV5-1 and TRBJ2-2, with D perhaps matching TRBD2 (6 bases). This CDR3 spans 16 amino acids. CDR1 and CDR2 (germline): SGHRS, YFSETQ. The ends were cut back, 0 bases at V and 2 bases at J, with 11 bases in the middle. CDR3 residues: CASSLGGIANTGELFF. The CDR3, as DNA: TGCGCCAGCAGCTTGGGCGGGATCGCCAACACCGGGGAGCTGTTTTTT.

At least ten counts were recorded for this clonotype. This chain links TRBV15 with TRBJ1-5; the match to TRBD1 covers 7 bases. Germline CDR1 LNHNV, CDR2 YYDKDF (reference sequence). The length of the CDR3 is 16 residues. After removal of 0 bases from V and 2 bases from J, the junction contained 4 bases not matched to a gene. This chain's CDR3 is CATSRDRQGGNQPQHF. The CDR3 nucleotides read TGTGCCACCAGCAGAGATCGCCAGGGGGGCAATCAGCCCCAGCATTTT.

This rearrangement joins TRBV28 to TRBJ2-7; 13 bases line up with TRBD2. The CDR3 sequence is 16 residues long. V shed 4 bases and J 3 bases; nucleotides not matched to a gene: 6. Germline CDR1 and CDR2: MDHEN and SYDVKM. In DNA, the CDR3 is TGTGCCAGCAGTTCCCAGACTAGCGGGAGGTTCTACGAGCAGTACTTC. This codes for CASSSQTSGRFYEQYF.

This clonotype was detected only a few times. The J gene is TRBJ1-2, the V gene TRBV20-1; D remains ambiguous. V was pared by 4 bases and J by 4 bases, with 16 bases between. Germline V CDR1 and CDR2: DFQATT, SNEGSKA (reference sequence). The CDR3 contains 14 residues. Here the CDR3 reads CSATRASGSYGYTF. CDR3 bases: TGCAGTGCTACCCGGGCCTCGGGTTCCTATGGCTACACCTTC.

This clonotype was seen a handful of times. The chain has TRBV29-1 and TRBJ1-1; 10 nucleotides line up with TRBD1. CDR3 size: 12 residues. The V gene's germline CDR1 is SQVTM and CDR2 ANQGSEA. V dropped 7 bases and J dropped 8; count of bases not matched to a gene: 7. The CDR3 loop reads CSGGTGVAEAFF. The CDR3 coding sequence is TGCAGCGGCGGGACAGGGGTCGCGGAAGCTTTCTTT.

The gene calls are TRBV10-2 and TRBJ1-4; D uncertain. The V and J ends lost 0 bases and 12 bases respectively, with 14 bases between them. This CDR3 comprises 14 residues. The germline CDR1 and CDR2 sequences are WSHSY and SAAADI. The CDR3 nucleotides read TGCGCCAGCAGTGAGTCGGTATCGGGGAGTCAACTGTTTTTT. Amino acid sequence: CASSESVSGSQLFF.

This clonotype was counted ten times or more. The V gene is TRBV2, the J gene TRBJ1-1, with a weak D call TRBD1 (6 bases). This CDR3 spans 14 amino acids. The germline V gene encodes CDR1 SNHLY and CDR2 FYNNEI. Trimming cost V 7 bases and J 5 bases, with 17 bases left between them. This CDR3 reads CASTLRKGGTEAFF. In nucleotides, the CDR3 is TGTGCCAGCACCCTAAGGAAGGGGGGAACTGAAGCTTTCTTT.

This clonotype was seen a handful of times. This chain joins TRBV7-2 and TRBJ1-2, with 7 nucleotides matching TRBD1. V shed 8 bases and J 1 base; nucleotides not matched to a gene: 7. CDR3 length: 14 amino acids. Germline loops: CDR1 SGHTA, CDR2 FQGNSA. CDR3 sequence reads: CASRTGRGNYGYTF. In DNA, the CDR3 is TGTGCCAGCCGGACAGGCCGGGGTAACTATGGCTACACCTTC.

This clonotype has at least ten counts. The chain has TRBV12-3 or TRBV12-4 and TRBJ2-5, with D perhaps TRBD1 (5 bases). This CDR3 is 14 amino acids long. Trimming removed 0 bases at V and 1 base at J, with 6 bases between. Written as DNA, the CDR3 is TGTGCCAGCAGTTTAGCGGACACCCAAGAGACCCAGTACTTC. Protein sequence: CASSLADTQETQYF.

This clonotype was detected a few times. This chain connects TRBV30 to TRBJ1-2, with 10 bases that match TRBD1. V was clipped by 0 bases and J by 7 bases; unmatched bases: 5. The V gene's germline CDR1 is GTSNPN and CDR2 SVGIG (reference sequence). CDR3 length equals 14 residues. The CDR3 here is CAWSVDRGRGGYTF. In DNA, the CDR3 is TGTGCCTGGAGTGTAGACAGGGGGCGCGGTGGCTACACCTTC.

This clonotype has only a few counts. The V gene is TRBV30, the J gene TRBJ2-7; TRBD1 agrees at 7 bases. The CDR3 extends over 14 amino acids. The ends lost 4 bases at V and 2 bases at J; junction bases unmatched: 8. From germline, CDR1 is GTSNPN and CDR2 SVGIG (reference sequence). The CDR3 sequence: CAWKTGSSTYEQYF. The CDR3 region has the DNA TGTGCCTGGAAGACAGGGTCTTCCACCTACGAGCAGTACTTC.

This clonotype showed up many times. This chain uses TRBV2 with TRBJ1-1; 7 bases are a match to TRBD1. This CDR3 spans 14 amino acids. V lost 4 bases to trimming and J lost 3 bases; unmatched junction nucleotides: 5. Per the germline V gene, CDR1 is SNHLY and CDR2 is FYNNEI. CDR3 protein: CASSVQGMDTEAFF. As DNA, the CDR3 is TGTGCCAGCAGTGTACAGGGGATGGACACTGAAGCTTTCTTT.

Ten or more counts support this clonotype. The chain combines TRBV18 with TRBJ1-1; no firm D call. The CDR3 is 15 residues long. Per germline, CDR1 KGHSH and CDR2 LQKENI. Trimming shortened V by 0 bases and J by 0 bases, and 8 bases separated the two germline ends. CDR3 residues: CASSPPESMNTEAFF. In DNA form, the CDR3 reads TGTGCCAGCTCACCACCGGAGAGTATGAACACTGAAGCTTTCTTT.

CDR3 in DNA: TGTGCCATCAGGTTGGGACAGTCCGGCTACACCTTC. Protein sequence: CAIRLGQSGYTF. The chain is built from TRBV10-3 and TRBJ1-2, with 7 bases that match TRBD1. The CDR3 is made up of 12 amino acids. Germline values: CDR1 ENHRY, CDR2 SYGVKD. V lost 6 bases and J lost 8; bases outside the gene matches: 6.